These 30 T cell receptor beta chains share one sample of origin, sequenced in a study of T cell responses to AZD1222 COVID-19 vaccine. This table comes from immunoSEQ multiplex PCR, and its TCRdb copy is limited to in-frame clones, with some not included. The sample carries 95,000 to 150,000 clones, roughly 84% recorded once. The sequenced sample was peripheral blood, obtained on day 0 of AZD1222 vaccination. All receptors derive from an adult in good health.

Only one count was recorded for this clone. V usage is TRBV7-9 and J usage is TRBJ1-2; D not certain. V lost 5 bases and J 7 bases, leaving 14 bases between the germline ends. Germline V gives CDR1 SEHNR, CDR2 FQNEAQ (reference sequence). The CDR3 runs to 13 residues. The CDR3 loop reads CASSPSGEGGYTF. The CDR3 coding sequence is TGTGCCAGCAGCCCAAGCGGGGAGGGTGGCTACACCTTC.

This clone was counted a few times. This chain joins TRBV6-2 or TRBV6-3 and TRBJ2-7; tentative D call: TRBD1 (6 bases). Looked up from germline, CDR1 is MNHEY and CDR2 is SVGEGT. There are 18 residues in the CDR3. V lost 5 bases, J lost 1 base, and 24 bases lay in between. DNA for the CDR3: TGTGCCAGCAGTACCAACCGCTTCCGGGACACCTATTCCTACGAGCAGTACTTC. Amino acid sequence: CASSTNRFRDTYSYEQYF.

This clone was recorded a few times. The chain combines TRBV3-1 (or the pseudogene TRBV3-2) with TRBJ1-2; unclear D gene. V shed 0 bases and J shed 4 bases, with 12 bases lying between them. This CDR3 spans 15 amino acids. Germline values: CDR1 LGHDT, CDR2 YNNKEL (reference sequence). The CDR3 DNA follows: TGTGCCAGCAGCCAAGATTTCGCAGAAATCTATGGCTACACCTTC. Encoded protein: CASSQDFAEIYGYTF.

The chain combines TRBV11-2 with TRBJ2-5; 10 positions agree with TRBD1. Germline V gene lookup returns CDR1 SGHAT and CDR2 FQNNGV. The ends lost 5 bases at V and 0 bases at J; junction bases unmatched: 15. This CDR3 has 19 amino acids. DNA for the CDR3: TGTGCCAGCAGCCATCATGGGACAGGGGAGCCCTTTTACCAAGAGACCCAGTACTTC. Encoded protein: CASSHHGTGEPFYQETQYF.

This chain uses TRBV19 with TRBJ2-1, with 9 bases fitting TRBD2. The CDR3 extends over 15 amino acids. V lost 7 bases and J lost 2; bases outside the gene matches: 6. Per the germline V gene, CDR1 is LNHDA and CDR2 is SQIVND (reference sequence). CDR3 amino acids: CASNQRGDPYNEQFF. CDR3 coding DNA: TGTGCCAGTAATCAGCGGGGGGATCCCTACAATGAGCAGTTCTTC.

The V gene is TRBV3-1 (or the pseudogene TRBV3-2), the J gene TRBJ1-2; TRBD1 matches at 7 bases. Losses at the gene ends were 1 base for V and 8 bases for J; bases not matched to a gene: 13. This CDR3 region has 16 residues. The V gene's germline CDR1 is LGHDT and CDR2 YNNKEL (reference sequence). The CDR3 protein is CASSQGKAKGAGGYTF. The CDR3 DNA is TGTGCCAGCAGCCAAGGAAAAGCAAAGGGGGCAGGCGGCTACACCTTC.

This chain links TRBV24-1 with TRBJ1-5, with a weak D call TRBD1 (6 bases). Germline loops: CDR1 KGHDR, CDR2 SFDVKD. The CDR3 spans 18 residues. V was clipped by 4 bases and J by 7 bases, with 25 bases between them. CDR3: CATSEPRDILPPIQPQHF. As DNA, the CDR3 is TGTGCCACCAGTGAACCGAGGGACATCCTCCCCCCAATCCAGCCCCAGCATTTT.

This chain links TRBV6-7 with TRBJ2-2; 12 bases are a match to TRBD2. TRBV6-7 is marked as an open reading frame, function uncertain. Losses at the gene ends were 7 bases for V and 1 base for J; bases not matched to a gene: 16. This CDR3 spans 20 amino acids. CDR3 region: CASTIPGTLAGGRNTGELFF. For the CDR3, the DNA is TGTGCCAGCACCATCCCCGGAACACTAGCGGGGGGTCGGAACACCGGGGAGCTGTTTTTT.

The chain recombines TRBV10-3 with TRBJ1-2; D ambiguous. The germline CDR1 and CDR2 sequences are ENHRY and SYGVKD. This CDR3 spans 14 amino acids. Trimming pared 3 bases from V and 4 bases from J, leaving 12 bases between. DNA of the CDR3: TGTGCCATCAGTGAAATAGGTCGGTTCTATGGCTACACCTTC. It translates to CAISEIGRFYGYTF.

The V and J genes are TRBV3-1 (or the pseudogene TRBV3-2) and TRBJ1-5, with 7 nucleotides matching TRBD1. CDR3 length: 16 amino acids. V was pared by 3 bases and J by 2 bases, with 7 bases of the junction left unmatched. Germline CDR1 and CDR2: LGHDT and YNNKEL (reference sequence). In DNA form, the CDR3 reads TGTGCCAGCAGCCAGGCAGGGGGTAAAGGCAATCAGCCCCAGCATTTT. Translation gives CASSQAGGKGNQPQHF.

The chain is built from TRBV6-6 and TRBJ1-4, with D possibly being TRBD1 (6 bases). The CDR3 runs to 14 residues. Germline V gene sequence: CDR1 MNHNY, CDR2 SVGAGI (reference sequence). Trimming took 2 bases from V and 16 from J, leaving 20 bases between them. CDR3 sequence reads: CASSYRGRDGLRFF. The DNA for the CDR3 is TGTGCCAGCAGTTACCGGGGGCGCGACGGTCTCCGGTTTTTT.

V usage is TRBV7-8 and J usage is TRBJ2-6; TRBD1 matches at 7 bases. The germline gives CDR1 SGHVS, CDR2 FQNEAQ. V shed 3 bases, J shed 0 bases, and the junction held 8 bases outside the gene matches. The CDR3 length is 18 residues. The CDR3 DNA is TGTGCCAGCAGCTTTCACCGGGACAGTCCCTCTGGGGCCAACGTCCTGACTTTC. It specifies CASSFHRDSPSGANVLTF.

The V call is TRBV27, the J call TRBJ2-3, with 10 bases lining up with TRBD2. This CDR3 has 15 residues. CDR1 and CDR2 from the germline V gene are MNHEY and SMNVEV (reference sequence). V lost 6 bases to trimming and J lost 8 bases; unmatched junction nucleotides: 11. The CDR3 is CASSDPLAGVGTQYF. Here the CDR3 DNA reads TGTGCCAGCAGCGACCCCCTAGCGGGGGTTGGTACGCAGTATTTT.

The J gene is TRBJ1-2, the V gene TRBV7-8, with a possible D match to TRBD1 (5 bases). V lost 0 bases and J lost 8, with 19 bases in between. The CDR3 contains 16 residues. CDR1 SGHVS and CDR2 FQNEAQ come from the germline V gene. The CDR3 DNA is TGTGCCAGCAGCTTAGCCGAGGGACGTCCCCGCAGCGGCTACACCTTC. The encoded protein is CASSLAEGRPRSGYTF. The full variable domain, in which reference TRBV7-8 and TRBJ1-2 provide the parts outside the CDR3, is GAGVSQSPRYKVAKRGQDVALRCDPISGHVSLFWYQQALGQGPEFLTYFQNEAQLDKSGLPSDRFFAERPEGSVSTLKIQRTQQEDSAVYLCASSLAEGRPRSGYTFGSGTRLTVV.

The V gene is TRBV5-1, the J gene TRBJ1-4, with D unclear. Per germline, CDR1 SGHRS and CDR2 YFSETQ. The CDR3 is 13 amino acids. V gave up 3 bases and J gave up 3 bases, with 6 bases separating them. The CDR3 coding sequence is TGCGCCAGCAGCTCTTCTTCTAATGAAAAACTGTTTTTT. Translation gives CASSSSSNEKLFF.

The CDR3 bases are TGTGCCAGCAGCTTAGATTCCCCCCTTGACGGAGGGGTGCTGCATTTT. It translates to CASSLDSPLDGGVLHF. The genes are TRBV11-2 and TRBJ1-5, with a tentative D call TRBD1 (5 bases). The germline V gene has CDR1 SGHAT and CDR2 FQNNGV. This CDR3 comprises 16 residues. Trimming pared 0 bases from V and 15 bases from J, leaving 24 bases between.

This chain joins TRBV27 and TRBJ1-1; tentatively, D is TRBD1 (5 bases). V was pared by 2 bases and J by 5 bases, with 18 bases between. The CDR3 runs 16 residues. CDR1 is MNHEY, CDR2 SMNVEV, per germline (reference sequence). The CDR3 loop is CASSLDLGGLLTEAFF. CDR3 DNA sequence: TGTGCCAGCAGTTTAGATCTCGGGGGACTGTTGACTGAAGCTTTCTTT.

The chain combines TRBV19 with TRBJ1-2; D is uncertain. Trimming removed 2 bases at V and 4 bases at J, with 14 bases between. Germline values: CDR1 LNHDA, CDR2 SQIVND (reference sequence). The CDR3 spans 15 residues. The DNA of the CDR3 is TGTGCCAGTAGTATAACGACAAAGACGGGCTATGGCTACACCTTC. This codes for CASSITTKTGYGYTF.

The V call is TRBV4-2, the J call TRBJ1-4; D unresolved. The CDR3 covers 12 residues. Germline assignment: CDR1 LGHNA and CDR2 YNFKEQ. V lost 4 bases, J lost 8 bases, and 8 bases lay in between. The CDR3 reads CASSLMGEKLFF. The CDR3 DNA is TGTGCCAGCAGCCTGATGGGAGAAAAACTGTTTTTT.

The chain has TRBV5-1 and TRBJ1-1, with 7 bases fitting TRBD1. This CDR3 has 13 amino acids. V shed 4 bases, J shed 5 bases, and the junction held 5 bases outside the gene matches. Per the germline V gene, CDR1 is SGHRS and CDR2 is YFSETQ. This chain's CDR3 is CASSHDRATEAFF. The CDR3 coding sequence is TGCGCCAGCAGCCACGACAGGGCTACTGAAGCTTTCTTT.

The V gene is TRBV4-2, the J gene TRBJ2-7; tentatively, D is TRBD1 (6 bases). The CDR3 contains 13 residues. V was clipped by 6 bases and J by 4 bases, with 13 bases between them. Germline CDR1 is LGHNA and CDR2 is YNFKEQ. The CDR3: CASSQGIIYEQYF. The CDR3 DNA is TGTGCCAGCAGTCAGGGGATAATTTACGAGCAGTACTTC.

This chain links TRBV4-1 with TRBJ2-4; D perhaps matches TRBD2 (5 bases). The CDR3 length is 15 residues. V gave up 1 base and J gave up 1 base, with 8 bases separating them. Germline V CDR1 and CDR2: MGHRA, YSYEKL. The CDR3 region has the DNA TGCGCCAGCAGCCAAGTCACGGGGGCCAAAAACATTCAGTACTTC. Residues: CASSQVTGAKNIQYF.

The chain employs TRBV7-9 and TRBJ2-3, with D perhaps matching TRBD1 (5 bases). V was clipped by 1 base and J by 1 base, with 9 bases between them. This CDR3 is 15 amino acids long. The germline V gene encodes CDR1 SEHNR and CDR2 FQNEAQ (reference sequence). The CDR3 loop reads CASSLGVRGTDTQYF. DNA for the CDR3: TGTGCCAGCAGCTTAGGCGTCAGGGGCACAGATACGCAGTATTTT.

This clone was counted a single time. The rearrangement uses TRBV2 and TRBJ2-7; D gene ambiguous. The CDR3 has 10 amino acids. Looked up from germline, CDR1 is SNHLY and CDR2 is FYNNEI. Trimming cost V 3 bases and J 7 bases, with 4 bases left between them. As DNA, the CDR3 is TGTGCCAGCAGTGAGGGTGAGCAGTACTTC. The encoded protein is CASSEGEQYF.

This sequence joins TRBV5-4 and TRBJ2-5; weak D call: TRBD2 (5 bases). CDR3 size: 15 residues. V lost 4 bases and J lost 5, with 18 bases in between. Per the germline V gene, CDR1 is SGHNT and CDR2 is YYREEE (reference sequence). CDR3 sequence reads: CASSPEQISGETQYF. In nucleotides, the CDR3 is TGTGCCAGCAGCCCGGAGCAGATAAGCGGCGAGACCCAGTACTTC.

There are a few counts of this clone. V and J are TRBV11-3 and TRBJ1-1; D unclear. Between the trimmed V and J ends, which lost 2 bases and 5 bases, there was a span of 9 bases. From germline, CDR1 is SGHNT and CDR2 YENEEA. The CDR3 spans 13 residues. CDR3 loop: CASSLTGRTEAFF. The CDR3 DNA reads TGTGCCAGCAGCTTAACTGGGAGGACTGAAGCTTTCTTT.

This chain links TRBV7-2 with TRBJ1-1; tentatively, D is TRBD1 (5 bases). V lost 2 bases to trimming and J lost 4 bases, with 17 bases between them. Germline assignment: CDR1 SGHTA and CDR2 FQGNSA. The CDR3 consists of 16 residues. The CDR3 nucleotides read TGTGCCAGCAGCTTATTCTTTCCATTAGGGGCCACTGAAGCTTTCTTT. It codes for CASSLFFPLGATEAFF.

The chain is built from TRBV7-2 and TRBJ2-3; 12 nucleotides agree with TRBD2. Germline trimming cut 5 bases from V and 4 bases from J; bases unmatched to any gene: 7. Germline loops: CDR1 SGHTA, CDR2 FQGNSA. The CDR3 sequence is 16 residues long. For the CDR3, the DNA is TGTGCCAGCAGCACCCTAGCGGGGGGGCCCCCAGATACGCAGTATTTT. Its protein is CASSTLAGGPPDTQYF.

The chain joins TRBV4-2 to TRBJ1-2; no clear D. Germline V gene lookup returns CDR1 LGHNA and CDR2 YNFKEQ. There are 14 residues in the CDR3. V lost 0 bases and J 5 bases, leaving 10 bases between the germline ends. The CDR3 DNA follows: TGTGCCAGCAGCCAAGATTGGGCGGAGTATGGCTACACCTTC. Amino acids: CASSQDWAEYGYTF.

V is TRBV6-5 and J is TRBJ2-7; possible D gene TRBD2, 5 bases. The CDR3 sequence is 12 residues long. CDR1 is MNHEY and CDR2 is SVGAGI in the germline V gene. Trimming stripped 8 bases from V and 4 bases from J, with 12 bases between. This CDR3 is CASGGFLYEQYF. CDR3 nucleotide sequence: TGTGCCAGCGGCGGGTTCCTTTACGAGCAGTACTTC.